The 29 T cell receptor beta chains given below trace back to one sample, sequenced in a study of blood T cells in healthy people across ages. A second PCR, run for about 7 to 11 cycles, used a sample-barcoded 5' primer plus a J-beta primer mix. One entry per CDR3 protein results from TCRdb running MiXCR on the 5' RACE reads. The sample consists of hundreds of thousands of distinct CDR3 sequences, less than 80% of them appearing once. The material sequenced was blood. The receptors stem from a man aged 25 to 40 in good health.

This chain uses TRBV5-1 with TRBJ2-4, with 9 nucleotides matching TRBD1. With the DNA end fitting TRBJ2-7 better, the J assignment may be wrong. Per the germline V gene, CDR1 is SGHRS and CDR2 is YFSETQ. This CDR3 has 15 amino acids. The CDR3 here is CASSLVVTGGNEQYF. The DNA of the CDR3 is TGCGCCAGCAGCTTGGTCGTGACAGGGGGTAACGAGCAGTACTTC.

In regard to this clonotype: The germline gene is not matched at one end of the junction; a read error may be the cause. The gene calls are TRBV7-9 and TRBJ2-1; 7 nucleotides align to TRBD1. The CDR3 length is 14 residues. Germline CDR1 and CDR2: SEHNR and FQNEAQ (reference sequence). The CDR3 region has the DNA TGTGCCAGCAGCGGACGACAGGGTGGCGATGAGCGGTTCTTC. This sequence encodes CASSGRQGGDERFF. Full variable domain (missing parts from reference TRBV7-9 and TRBJ2-1): DTGVSQNPRHKITKRGQNVTFRCDPISEHNRLYWYRQTLGQGPEFLTYFQNEAQLEKSRLLSDRFSAERPKGSFSTLEIQRTEQGDSAMYLCASSGRQGGDERFFGPGTRLTVL.

Note on this clonotype: One end of the junction varies from germline; a read error may be responsible. This chain uses TRBV6-1 with TRBJ2-5; 7 bases agree with TRBD1. Germline values: CDR1 MNHNS, CDR2 SASEGT. The CDR3 runs to 15 residues. The CDR3 nucleotides read TGTGCCGGCAGTGAAACAAGAGGGGGCGGAGAGACCCAGTACTTC. It specifies CAGSETRGGGETQYF.

The gene calls are TRBV2 and TRBJ2-3, with a possible D match to TRBD1 (6 bases). This CDR3 spans 15 amino acids. Trimming shortened V by 3 bases and J by 0 bases, and 10 bases separated the two germline ends. Germline V gene sequence: CDR1 SNHLY, CDR2 FYNNEI. DNA for the CDR3: TGTGCCAGCAGTGACAGGGGCGTTAGCACAGATACGCAGTATTTT. This encodes CASSDRGVSTDTQYF.

The V and J genes are TRBV4-3 and TRBJ2-3; 7 bases are a match to TRBD2. Germline CDR1 and CDR2: LGHNA and YSLEER. The V and J ends lost 0 bases and 4 bases, in that order; junction bases with no gene match: 13. The CDR3 runs 18 residues. CDR3 in DNA: TGCGCCAGCAGCCAAGATAGAAGGGTCCGGGGAGGGGCAGATACGCAGTATTTT. This gives the protein CASSQDRRVRGGADTQYF.

The V gene is TRBV20-1, the J gene TRBJ2-1, with D tentatively TRBD1 (5 bases). Germline CDR1 reads DFQATT; CDR2 reads SNEGSKA (reference sequence). Trimming left V 6 bases short and J 9 bases short, with 18 bases between. The CDR3 runs to 13 residues. The CDR3 here is CSAQEPYRTEQFF. DNA of the CDR3: TGCAGTGCCCAAGAACCGTACAGGACTGAGCAGTTCTTC.

V and J are TRBV7-6 and TRBJ2-7; a weak D match, TRBD1 (5 bases). The V end lost 4 bases, the J end lost 0 bases, and 13 bases lay between the germline ends. Germline loops: CDR1 SGHVS, CDR2 FNYEAQ. This CDR3 is 15 amino acids long. This chain's CDR3 is CASSSAQEFSYEQYF. In nucleotides, the CDR3 is TGTGCCAGCAGCTCCGCACAGGAGTTCTCCTACGAGCAGTACTTC. Full variable domain (remainder filled in from reference TRBV7-6 and TRBJ2-7): GAGVSQSPRYKVTKRGQDVALRCDPISGHVSLYWYRQALGQGPEFLTYFNYEAQQDKSGLPNDRFSAERPEGSISTLTIQRTEQRDSAMYRCASSSAQEFSYEQYFGPGTRLTVT.

The chain recombines TRBV7-9 with TRBJ2-7; the D call may be TRBD1 or TRBD2 (6 bases each). Germline V lookup: CDR1 SEHNR, CDR2 FQNEAQ (reference sequence). The CDR3 has 14 residues. Trimming took off 5 bases at V and 5 bases at J, with 16 bases between the two ends. As DNA, the CDR3 is TGTGCCAGCAGCATGGCCGGGGGCTCGGACGAGCAGTACTTC. Translated: CASSMAGGSDEQYF. The entire variable domain, with the rest obtained from reference TRBV7-9 and TRBJ2-7, is as follows: DTGVSQNPRHKITKRGQNVTFRCDPISEHNRLYWYRQTLGQGPEFLTYFQNEAQLEKSRLLSDRFSAERPKGSFSTLEIQRTEQGDSAMYLCASSMAGGSDEQYFGPGTRLTVT.

The genes are TRBV28 and TRBJ1-2; no reliable D call. The CDR3 loop spans 15 amino acids. CDR1 and CDR2 (germline): MDHEN, SYDVKM. Deletions cut 3 bases from V and 3 bases from J, with 14 bases between. The CDR3 region is CASSFGLYWDYGYTF. The CDR3 DNA follows: TGTGCCAGCAGTTTTGGACTTTATTGGGACTATGGCTACACCTTC.

This chain uses TRBV5-6 with TRBJ2-1; TRBD2 matches 9 bases. Germline V gives CDR1 SGHDT, CDR2 YYEEEE. The CDR3 extends over 16 amino acids. The V and J ends lost 1 base and 6 bases, in that order; junction bases with no gene match: 8. CDR3 amino acids: CASSLLYSGGSNEQFF. The CDR3 DNA reads TGTGCCAGCAGCTTGTTGTACAGCGGGGGGTCCAATGAGCAGTTCTTC.

The chain joins TRBV24-1 to TRBJ1-2, with D tentatively TRBD1 (5 bases). The CDR3 spans 12 residues. Between the trimmed V and J ends, which lost 7 bases and 5 bases, there was a span of 10 bases. Germline V CDR1 and CDR2: KGHDR, SFDVKD. CDR3 in DNA: TGTGCCACCAGGAACAGGAATTATGGCTACACCTTC. The encoded protein is CATRNRNYGYTF.

V usage is TRBV12-3 or TRBV12-4 and J usage is TRBJ2-7; D gene ambiguous. CDR3 length: 13 amino acids. V dropped 4 bases and J dropped 4 bases, with 11 bases sitting between them. The CDR3 spells CASSSQNLYEQYF. Written as DNA, the CDR3 is TGTGCCAGCAGTTCCCAGAACTTATACGAGCAGTACTTC.

The DNA for the CDR3 is TGTGCCAGCAGTTCCGGACCCCCGGAGACCCAGTACTTC. Its protein product is CASSSGPPETQYF. V usage is TRBV28 and J usage is TRBJ2-5, with no clear D. The CDR3 sequence is 13 residues long. Trimming took 4 bases from V and 5 from J, leaving 11 bases between them. Per the germline V gene, CDR1 is MDHEN and CDR2 is SYDVKM. Together with reference TRBV28 and TRBJ2-5, the CDR3 gives the full variable domain: DVKVTQSSRYLVKRTGEKVFLECVQDMDHENMFWYRQDPGLGLRLIYFSYDVKMKEKGDIPEGYSVSREKKERFSLILESASTNQTSMYLCASSSGPPETQYFGPGTRLLVL.

The gene calls are TRBV25-1 and TRBJ1-2; D gene uncertain. Trimming left V 2 bases short and J 4 bases short, with 11 bases between. The germline V gene has CDR1 MGHDK and CDR2 SYGVNS. The CDR3 totals 14 residues. CDR3 in DNA: TGTGCCAGCAGTGAAGGGTCAGTTAGCTATGGCTACACCTTC. Translated: CASSEGSVSYGYTF.

The gene calls are TRBV12-3 or TRBV12-4 and TRBJ2-7, with D perhaps being TRBD1 or TRBD2 (5 bases each). V was clipped by 3 bases and J by 1 base, with 13 bases between them. The CDR3 is 15 residues long. As DNA, the CDR3 is TGTGCCAGCAGTTTGGGGCAGGGACCATCCTACGAGCAGTACTTC. It codes for CASSLGQGPSYEQYF.

The chain is built from TRBV7-2 and TRBJ2-7, with D perhaps assigned TRBD1 or TRBD2 (5 bases each). V was cut by 3 bases and J by 6 bases, with 15 bases left in between. Germline-derived CDR1 and CDR2 are SGHTA and FQGNSA. The CDR3 sequence is 14 residues long. Here the CDR3 reads CASSLGAGNREQYF. The CDR3 DNA sequence: TGTGCCAGCAGCTTGGGAGCAGGGAATCGCGAGCAGTACTTC.

The chain recombines TRBV2 with TRBJ2-1, with 11 bases aligning to TRBD2. Germline lookup yields CDR1 SNHLY and CDR2 FYNNEI. V was clipped by 5 bases and J by 5 bases; unmatched bases: 5. The CDR3 contains 15 residues. CDR3 loop: CASSLAGGPHNEQFF. The CDR3 DNA reads as TGTGCCAGCAGTTTAGCGGGGGGGCCACACAATGAGCAGTTCTTC.

CDR3 loop: CASLSRSNTGELFF. The CDR3 nucleotides read TGTGCCAGCCTTTCGCGTTCGAACACCGGGGAGCTGTTTTTT. J is TRBJ2-2 and V is TRBV28, with D hard to call. From germline, CDR1 is MDHEN and CDR2 SYDVKM. The CDR3 totals 14 residues. V was pared by 8 bases and J by 0 bases, with 10 bases between. Using reference TRBV28 and TRBJ2-2 for the parts outside the CDR3, the full variable domain is DVKVTQSSRYLVKRTGEKVFLECVQDMDHENMFWYRQDPGLGLRLIYFSYDVKMKEKGDIPEGYSVSREKKERFSLILESASTNQTSMYLCASLSRSNTGELFFGEGSRLTVL.

V gene TRBV6-6 combines with J gene TRBJ1-6; D may be TRBD1 (5 bases). Germline CDR1 and CDR2: MNHNY and SVGAGI (reference sequence). V was pared by 0 bases and J by 4 bases, with 7 bases between. The CDR3 is 15 residues long. CDR3 sequence: CASSYSAGYNSPLHF. The CDR3 bases are TGTGCCAGCAGTTACTCTGCAGGGTATAATTCACCCCTCCACTTT.

This clonotype was seen repeatedly, ten times or more. This chain links TRBV11-2 with TRBJ2-7; D possibly uses TRBD1 or TRBD2 (5 bases each). Germline CDR1 reads SGHAT; CDR2 reads FQNNGV. The CDR3 is made up of 11 amino acids. Trimming removed 10 bases from V and 2 bases from J, with 9 bases in between. Written as DNA, the CDR3 is TGTGCCATTCCGGGACCCTACGAGCAGTACTTC. Translation: CAIPGPYEQYF.

This chain joins TRBV20-1 and TRBJ2-5; TRBD2 might be the D (5 bases). Trimming cost V 3 bases and J 2 bases, with 10 bases left between them. The CDR3 totals 13 residues. The V gene's germline CDR1 is DFQATT and CDR2 SNEGSKA (reference sequence). The CDR3 DNA reads TGCAGTGCTAGCGACGGCGGGCAAGAGACCCAGTACTTC. This sequence encodes CSASDGGQETQYF.

J is TRBJ2-1 and V is TRBV7-2, with 7 bases fitting TRBD2. J was trimmed by 3 bases and V by 3 bases; bases with no gene match: 8. The CDR3 runs to 16 residues. Germline loops: CDR1 SGHTA, CDR2 FQGNSA. CDR3 in amino acids: CASSLQRDRYYNEQFF. In DNA form, the CDR3 reads TGTGCCAGCAGCTTGCAGCGGGACCGCTACTACAATGAGCAGTTCTTC.

The chain joins TRBV14 to TRBJ2-3, with TRBD2 matching 9 bases. With V trimmed by 3 bases and J by 2 bases, 3 bases remained unmatched. CDR3 length: 15 amino acids. The V gene's germline CDR1 is SGHDN and CDR2 FVKESK. CDR3 loop: CASSQRGGPTDTQYF. The CDR3, as DNA: TGTGCCAGCAGCCAGCGGGGGGGCCCCACAGATACGCAGTATTTT.

This chain uses TRBV7-3 with TRBJ2-1, with 9 positions matching TRBD1. Losses at the gene ends were 5 bases for V and 4 bases for J; bases not matched to a gene: 6. This CDR3 has 15 amino acids. From germline, CDR1 is SGHTA and CDR2 FQGTGA. CDR3 protein: CASSLGQGIYNEQFF. The CDR3 nucleotides are TGTGCCAGCAGCCTCGGACAGGGGATTTACAATGAGCAGTTCTTC.

V is TRBV12-3 or TRBV12-4 and J is TRBJ2-1, with 9 bases aligning to TRBD2. The CDR3 extends over 17 amino acids. Trimming removed 3 bases from V and 8 bases from J; junction bases left unmatched: 14. The CDR3 is CASSLGSLGTSNHEQFF. The CDR3 DNA reads as TGTGCCAGCAGTTTGGGCAGTTTGGGGACTAGCAACCATGAGCAGTTCTTC.

This clonotype has just a few counts. The J gene is TRBJ2-2, the V gene TRBV4-3; D is undetermined. Trimming removed 0 bases from V and 4 bases from J, with 15 bases in between. CDR3 length equals 17 residues. CDR1 is LGHNA, CDR2 YSLEER, per germline. Here the CDR3 reads CASSQDGSGWITGELFF. The CDR3 bases are TGCGCCAGCAGCCAAGATGGCTCCGGGTGGATCACCGGGGAGCTGTTTTTT.

The gene calls are TRBV2 and TRBJ2-7, with 9 bases lining up with TRBD1. Trimming took 4 bases from V and 3 from J; bases not matched to a gene: 4. There are 14 residues in the CDR3. Germline CDR1 reads SNHLY; CDR2 reads FYNNEI. CDR3 DNA: TGTGCCAGCAGTGTGGGACAGGGTTACTACGAGCAGTACTTC. It encodes CASSVGQGYYEQYF.

The V call is TRBV10-3, the J call TRBJ2-5, with 8 bases identical to TRBD1. Judging by the DNA end, TRBJ2-7 fits better; the J call may be wrong. Looked up from germline, CDR1 is ENHRY and CDR2 is SYGVKD. The CDR3 runs 13 residues. The CDR3 coding sequence is TGTGCCATCAGAGAAATTACAGGGGGCGAGCAGTACTTC. Residues: CAIREITGGEQYF.

A few counts support this clonotype. The V gene is TRBV10-3, the J gene TRBJ2-7; D call uncertain. CDR3 length equals 14 residues. Trimming left V 6 bases short and J 2 bases short, with 14 bases between. Germline CDR1 is ENHRY and CDR2 is SYGVKD. The CDR3 DNA follows: TGTGCCATCAGCATCAAGGACCTTCCCTACGAGCAGTACTTC. This translates into CAISIKDLPYEQYF.